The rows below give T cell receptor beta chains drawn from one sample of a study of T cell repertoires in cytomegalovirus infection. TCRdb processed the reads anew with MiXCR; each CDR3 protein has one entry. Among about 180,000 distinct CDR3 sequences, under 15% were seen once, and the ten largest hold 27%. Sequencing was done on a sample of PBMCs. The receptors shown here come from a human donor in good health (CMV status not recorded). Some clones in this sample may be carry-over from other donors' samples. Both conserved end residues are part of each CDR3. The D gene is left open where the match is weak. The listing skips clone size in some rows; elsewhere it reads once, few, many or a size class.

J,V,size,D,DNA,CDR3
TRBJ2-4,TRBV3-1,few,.,TGTGCCAGCAGCCAAAACAGTATCCAGTACTTC,CASSQNSIQYF
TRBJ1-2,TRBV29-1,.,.,TGCAGCGTTGGGGAAGGGCCTCCAGGACCAGCTAACTATGGCTACACCTTC,CSVGEGPPGPANYGYTF
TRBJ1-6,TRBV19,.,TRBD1,TGTGCCAGTAGAGGACAGGTTTTATCACCCCTCCACTTT,CASRGQVLSPLHF
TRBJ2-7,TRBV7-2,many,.,TGTGCCAGCAGCTTAGCTAGTCTGGCCTACGAGCAGTACTTC,CASSLASLAYEQYF
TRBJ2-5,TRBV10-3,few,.,TGTGCCATCAGTGAGTCGGCAGGTTGGGACCCGTACTTC,CAISESAGWDPYF
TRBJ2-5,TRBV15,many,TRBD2,TGTGCCACCAGCACAATAGCGGGAGAGACCCAGTACTTC,CATSTIAGETQYF
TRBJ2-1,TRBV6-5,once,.,TGTGCCAGCAGTCAGGAGGGGCTTCCCAATGAGCAGTTCTTC,CASSQEGLPNEQFF
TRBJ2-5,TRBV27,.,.,TGTGCCAGCAGTACGTCCGTGACTAGGGTACGGGAGACCCAGTACTTC,CASSTSVTRVRETQYF
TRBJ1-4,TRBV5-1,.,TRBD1,TGCGCCAGCAGCGTCCGCCCGGGACAGGGGGCTGAAAAACTGTTTTTT,CASSVRPGQGAEKLFF
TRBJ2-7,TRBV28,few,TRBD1,TGTGCCAGCACCTCCGGGACAGGGTTCTCCTACGAGCAGTACTTC,CASTSGTGFSYEQYF
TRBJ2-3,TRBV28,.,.,TGTGCCAGCGAACCTCCCGGAAAAGGCACAGATACGCAGTATTTT,CASEPPGKGTDTQYF
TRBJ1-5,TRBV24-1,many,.,TGTGCCACCAGTGATACGGACACAAATCAGCCCCAGCATTTT,CATSDTDTNQPQHF
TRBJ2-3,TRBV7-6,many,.,TGTGCCAGCAGCCTAGGGCCCGGGGTGACAGATACGCAGTATTTT,CASSLGPGVTDTQYF
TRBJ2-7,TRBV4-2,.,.,TGTGCCAGCAGCCAAGATAAGGATTACGAGCAGTACTTC,CASSQDKDYEQYF
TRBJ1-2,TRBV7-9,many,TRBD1,TGTGCCAGCAGCACAGGGGCCTATGGCTACACCTTC,CASSTGAYGYTF
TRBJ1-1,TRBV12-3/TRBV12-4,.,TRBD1,TGTGCCAGCAGGTCGACAGGGGGGAACACTGAAGCTTTCTTT,CASRSTGGNTEAFF
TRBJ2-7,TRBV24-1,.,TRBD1,TGTGCCACCAGTGATTCCCGACAGGGATCCTACGAGCAGTACTTC,CATSDSRQGSYEQYF